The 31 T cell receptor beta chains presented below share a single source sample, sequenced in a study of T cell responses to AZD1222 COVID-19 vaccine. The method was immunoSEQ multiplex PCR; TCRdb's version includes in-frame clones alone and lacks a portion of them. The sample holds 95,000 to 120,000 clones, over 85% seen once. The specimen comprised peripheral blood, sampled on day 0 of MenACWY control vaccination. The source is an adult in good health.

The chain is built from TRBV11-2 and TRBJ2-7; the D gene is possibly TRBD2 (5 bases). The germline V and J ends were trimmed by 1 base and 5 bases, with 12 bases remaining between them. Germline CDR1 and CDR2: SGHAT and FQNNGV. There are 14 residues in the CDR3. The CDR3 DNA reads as TGTGCCAGCAGCTTAGCCGGGATCCACCACGAGCAGTACTTC. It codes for CASSLAGIHHEQYF.

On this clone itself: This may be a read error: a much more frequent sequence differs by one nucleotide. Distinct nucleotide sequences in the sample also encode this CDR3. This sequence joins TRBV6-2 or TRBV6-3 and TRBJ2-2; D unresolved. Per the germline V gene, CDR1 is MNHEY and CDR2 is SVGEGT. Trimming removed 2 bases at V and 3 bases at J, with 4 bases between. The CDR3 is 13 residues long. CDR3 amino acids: CASSYRDTGELFF. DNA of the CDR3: TGTGCCAGCAGTTACCGGGACACCGGGGAGCTGTTTTTT.

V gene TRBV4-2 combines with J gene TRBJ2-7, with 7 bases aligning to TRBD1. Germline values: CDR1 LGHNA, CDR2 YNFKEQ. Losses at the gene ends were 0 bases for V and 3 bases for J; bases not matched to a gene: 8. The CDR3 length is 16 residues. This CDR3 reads CASSQERRQGVYEQYF. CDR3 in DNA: TGTGCCAGCAGCCAAGAGAGGAGGCAGGGGGTCTACGAGCAGTACTTC.

The CDR3 region has the DNA TGTGCCAGCAGCGTAGGAGGACAGGGAGGAGATACGCAGTATTTT. This sequence encodes CASSVGGQGGDTQYF. The V and J genes are TRBV9 and TRBJ2-3, with 8 bases aligning to TRBD1. Germline V CDR1 and CDR2: SGDLS, YYNGEE. There are 15 residues in the CDR3. J gave up 5 bases and V 0 bases, and 5 bases lay outside the gene matches. The whole variable domain, remainder taken from reference TRBV9 and TRBJ2-3, is DSGVTQTPKHLITATGQRVTLRCSPRSGDLSVYWYQQSLDQGLQFLIQYYNGEERAKGNILERFSAQQFPDLHSELNLSSLELGDSALYFCASSVGGQGGDTQYFGPGTRLTVL.

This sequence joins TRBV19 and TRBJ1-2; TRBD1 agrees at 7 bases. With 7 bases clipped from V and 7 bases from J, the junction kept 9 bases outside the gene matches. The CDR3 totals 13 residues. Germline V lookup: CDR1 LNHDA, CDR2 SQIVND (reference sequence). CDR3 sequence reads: CASNLRGVGGYTF. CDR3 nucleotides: TGTGCCAGTAACCTCAGGGGGGTCGGTGGCTACACCTTC.

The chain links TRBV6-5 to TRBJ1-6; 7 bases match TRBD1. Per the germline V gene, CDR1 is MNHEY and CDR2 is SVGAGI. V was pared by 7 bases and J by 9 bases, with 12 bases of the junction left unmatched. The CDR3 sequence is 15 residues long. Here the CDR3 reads CASTQGGGRVSPLHF. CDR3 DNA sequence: TGTGCCAGCACCCAGGGAGGGGGCAGGGTTTCACCCCTCCACTTT.

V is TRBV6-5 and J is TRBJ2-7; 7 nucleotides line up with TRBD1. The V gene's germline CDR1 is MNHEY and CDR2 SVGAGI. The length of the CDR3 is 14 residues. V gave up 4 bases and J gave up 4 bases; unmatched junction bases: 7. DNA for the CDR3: TGTGCCAGCAGTTCCGGGGACAGCGCTTACGAGCAGTACTTC. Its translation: CASSSGDSAYEQYF.

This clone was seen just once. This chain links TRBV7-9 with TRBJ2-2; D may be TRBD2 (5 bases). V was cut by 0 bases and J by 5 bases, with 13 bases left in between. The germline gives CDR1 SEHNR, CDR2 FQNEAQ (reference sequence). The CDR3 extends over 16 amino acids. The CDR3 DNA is TGTGCCAGCAGCTTAGCGGGGAGACTACAAACCGGGGAGCTGTTTTTT. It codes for CASSLAGRLQTGELFF.

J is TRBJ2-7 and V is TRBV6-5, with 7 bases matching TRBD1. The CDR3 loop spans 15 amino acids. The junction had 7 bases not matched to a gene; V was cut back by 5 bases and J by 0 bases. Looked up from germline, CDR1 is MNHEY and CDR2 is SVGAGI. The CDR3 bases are TGTGCCAGCAGTCCCGGACAGGTTTACTCCTACGAGCAGTACTTC. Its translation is CASSPGQVYSYEQYF.

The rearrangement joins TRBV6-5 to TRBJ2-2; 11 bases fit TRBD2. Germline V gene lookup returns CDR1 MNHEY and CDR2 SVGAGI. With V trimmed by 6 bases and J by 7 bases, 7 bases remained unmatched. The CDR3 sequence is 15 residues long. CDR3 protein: CASRMTSGVGGELFF. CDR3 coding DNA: TGTGCCAGCAGGATGACTAGCGGGGTAGGCGGGGAGCTGTTTTTT.

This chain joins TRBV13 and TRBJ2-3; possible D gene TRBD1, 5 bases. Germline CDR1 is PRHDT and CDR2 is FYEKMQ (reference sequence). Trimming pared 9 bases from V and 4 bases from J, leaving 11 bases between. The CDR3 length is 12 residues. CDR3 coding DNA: TGTGCCAGTACAAAAGGGGCAGATACGCAGTATTTT. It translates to CASTKGADTQYF.

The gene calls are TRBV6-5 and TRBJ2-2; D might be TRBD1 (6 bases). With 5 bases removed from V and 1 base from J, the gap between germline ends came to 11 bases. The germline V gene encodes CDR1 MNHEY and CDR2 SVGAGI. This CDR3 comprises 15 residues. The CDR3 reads CASSLQGMNTGELFF. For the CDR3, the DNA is TGTGCCAGCAGTCTACAGGGTATGAACACCGGGGAGCTGTTTTTT.

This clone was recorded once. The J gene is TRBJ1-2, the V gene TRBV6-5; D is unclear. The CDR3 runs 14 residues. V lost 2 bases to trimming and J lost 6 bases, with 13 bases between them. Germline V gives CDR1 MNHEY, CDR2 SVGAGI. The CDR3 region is CASSYTKGHHGYTF. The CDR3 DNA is TGTGCCAGCAGTTACACGAAGGGTCACCATGGCTACACCTTC.

The CDR3 nucleotides are TGTGCCAGCAGCAAAGGAGTTAGCGGGGGAACAGATACGCAGTATTTT. Its protein product is CASSKGVSGGTDTQYF. V and J are TRBV7-9 and TRBJ2-3, with TRBD2 matching 9 bases. The CDR3 is 16 amino acids. J lost 3 bases, V lost 5 bases, and 9 bases had no gene match. CDR1 is SEHNR, CDR2 FQNEAQ, per germline (reference sequence).

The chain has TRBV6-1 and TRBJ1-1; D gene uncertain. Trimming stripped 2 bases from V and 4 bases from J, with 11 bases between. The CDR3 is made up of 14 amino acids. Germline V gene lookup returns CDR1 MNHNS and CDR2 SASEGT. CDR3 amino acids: CASSEWQVGTEAFF. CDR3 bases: TGTGCCAGCAGTGAATGGCAGGTGGGCACTGAAGCTTTCTTT.

The CDR3 loop reads CASSLNEPIYGYTF. The CDR3 coding sequence is TGTGCCAGCAGCTTAAATGAGCCGATCTATGGCTACACCTTC. V usage is TRBV7-9 and J usage is TRBJ1-2; D gene ambiguous. Germline V gives CDR1 SEHNR, CDR2 FQNEAQ (reference sequence). Between the trimmed V and J ends, which lost 2 bases and 4 bases, there was a span of 11 bases. The CDR3 contains 14 residues.

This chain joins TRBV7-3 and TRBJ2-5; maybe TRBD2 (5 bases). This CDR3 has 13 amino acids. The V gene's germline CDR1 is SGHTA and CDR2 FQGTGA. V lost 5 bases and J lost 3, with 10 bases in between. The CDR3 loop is CASSPLGEETQYF. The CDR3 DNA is TGTGCCAGCAGCCCCCTCGGGGAAGAGACCCAGTACTTC.

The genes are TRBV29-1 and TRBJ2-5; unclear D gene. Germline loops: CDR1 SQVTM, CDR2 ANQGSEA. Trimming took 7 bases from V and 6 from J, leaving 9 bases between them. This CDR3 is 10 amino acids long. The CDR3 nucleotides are TGCAGCGCCGGCGGACAGACCCAGTACTTC. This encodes CSAGGQTQYF.

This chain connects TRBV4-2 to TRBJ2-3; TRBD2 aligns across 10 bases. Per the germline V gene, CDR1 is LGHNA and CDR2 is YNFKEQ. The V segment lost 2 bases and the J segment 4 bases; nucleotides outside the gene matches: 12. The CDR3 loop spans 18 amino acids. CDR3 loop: CASSQLLPSGGAADTQYF. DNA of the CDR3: TGTGCCAGCAGCCAACTCCTACCCAGCGGGGGGGCGGCAGATACGCAGTATTTT.

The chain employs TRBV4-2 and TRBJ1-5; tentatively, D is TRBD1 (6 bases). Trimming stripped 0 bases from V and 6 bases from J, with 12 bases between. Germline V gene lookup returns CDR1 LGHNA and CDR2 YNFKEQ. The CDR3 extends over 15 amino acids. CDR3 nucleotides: TGTGCCAGCAGCCAAGATCAGGGGCCCGCTCAGCCCCAGCATTTT. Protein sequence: CASSQDQGPAQPQHF.

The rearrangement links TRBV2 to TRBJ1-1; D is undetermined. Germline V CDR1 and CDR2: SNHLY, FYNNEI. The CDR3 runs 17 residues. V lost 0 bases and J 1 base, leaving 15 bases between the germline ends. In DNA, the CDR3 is TGTGCCAGCAGTGAAGCGCTTCATGCCGCAAAGAACACTGAAGCTTTCTTT. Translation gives CASSEALHAAKNTEAFF.

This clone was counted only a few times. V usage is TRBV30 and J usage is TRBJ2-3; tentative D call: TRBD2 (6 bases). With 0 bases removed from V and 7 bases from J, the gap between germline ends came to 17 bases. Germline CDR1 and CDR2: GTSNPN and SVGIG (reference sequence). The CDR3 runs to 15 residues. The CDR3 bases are TGTGCCTGGAGTGTAGCTGGCGGGGTGGCGAATACGCAGTATTTT. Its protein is CAWSVAGGVANTQYF.

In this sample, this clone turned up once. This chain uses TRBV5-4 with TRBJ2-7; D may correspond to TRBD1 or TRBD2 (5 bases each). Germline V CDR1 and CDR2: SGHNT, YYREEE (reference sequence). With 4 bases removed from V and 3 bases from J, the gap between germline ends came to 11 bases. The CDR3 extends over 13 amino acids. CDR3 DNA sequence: TGTGCCAGCAGCCAGGGACGGAACTACGAGCAGTACTTC. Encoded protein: CASSQGRNYEQYF. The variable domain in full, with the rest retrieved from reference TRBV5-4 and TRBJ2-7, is ETGVTQSPTHLIKTRGQQVTLRCSSQSGHNTVSWYQQALGQGPQFIFQYYREEENGRGNFPPRFSGLQFPNYSSELNVNALELDDSALYLCASSQGRNYEQYFGPGTRLTVT.

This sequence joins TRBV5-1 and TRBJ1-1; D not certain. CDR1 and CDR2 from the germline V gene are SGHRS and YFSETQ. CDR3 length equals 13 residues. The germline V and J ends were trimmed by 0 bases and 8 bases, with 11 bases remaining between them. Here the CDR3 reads CASSLGESPEAFF. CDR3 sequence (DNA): TGCGCCAGCAGCTTGGGGGAGTCGCCCGAAGCTTTCTTT.

CDR3 in amino acids: CASSYSQVNTEAFF. CDR3 coding DNA: TGTGCCAGCAGTTACTCGCAGGTGAACACTGAAGCTTTCTTT. V is TRBV6-5 and J is TRBJ1-1, with D uncertain. The CDR3 extends over 14 amino acids. Looked up from germline, CDR1 is MNHEY and CDR2 is SVGAGI. Trimming removed 0 bases from V and 0 bases from J, with 5 bases in between.

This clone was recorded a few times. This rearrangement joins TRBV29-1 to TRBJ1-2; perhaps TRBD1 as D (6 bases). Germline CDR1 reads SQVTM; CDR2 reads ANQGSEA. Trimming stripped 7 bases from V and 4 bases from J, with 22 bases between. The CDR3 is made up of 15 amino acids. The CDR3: CSDAQYRASGYGYTF. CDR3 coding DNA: TGCAGCGACGCCCAGTACAGGGCTAGTGGCTATGGCTACACCTTC.

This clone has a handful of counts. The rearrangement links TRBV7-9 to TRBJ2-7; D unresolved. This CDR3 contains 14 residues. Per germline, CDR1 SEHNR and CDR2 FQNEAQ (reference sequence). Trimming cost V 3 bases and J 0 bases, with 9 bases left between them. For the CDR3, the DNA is TGTGCCAGCAGCTTGGGCCTATCCTCCTACGAGCAGTACTTC. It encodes CASSLGLSSYEQYF. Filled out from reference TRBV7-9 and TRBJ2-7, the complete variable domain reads DTGVSQNPRHKITKRGQNVTFRCDPISEHNRLYWYRQTLGQGPEFLTYFQNEAQLEKSRLLSDRFSAERPKGSFSTLEIQRTEQGDSAMYLCASSLGLSSYEQYFGPGTRLTVT.

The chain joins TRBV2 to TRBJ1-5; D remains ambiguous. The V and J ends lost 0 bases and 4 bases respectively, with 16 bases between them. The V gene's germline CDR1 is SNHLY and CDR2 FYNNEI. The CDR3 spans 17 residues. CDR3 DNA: TGTGCCAGCAGTGAAGCGCCCTTTCAGGCTTCGAATCAGCCCCAGCATTTT. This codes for CASSEAPFQASNQPQHF.

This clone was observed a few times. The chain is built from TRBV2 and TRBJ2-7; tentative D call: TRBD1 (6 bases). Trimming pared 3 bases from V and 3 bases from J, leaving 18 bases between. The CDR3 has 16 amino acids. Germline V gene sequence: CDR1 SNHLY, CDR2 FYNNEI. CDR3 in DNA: TGTGCCAGCAGTGACCCGCGTGGGGACACAGACTACGAGCAGTACTTC. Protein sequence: CASSDPRGDTDYEQYF.

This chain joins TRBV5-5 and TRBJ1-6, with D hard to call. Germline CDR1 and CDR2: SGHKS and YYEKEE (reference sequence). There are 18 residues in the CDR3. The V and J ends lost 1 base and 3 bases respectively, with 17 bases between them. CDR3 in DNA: TGTGCCAGCAGCTTGAGGAGCCAATCTCTGGGCTATAATTCACCCCTCCACTTT. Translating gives CASSLRSQSLGYNSPLHF.

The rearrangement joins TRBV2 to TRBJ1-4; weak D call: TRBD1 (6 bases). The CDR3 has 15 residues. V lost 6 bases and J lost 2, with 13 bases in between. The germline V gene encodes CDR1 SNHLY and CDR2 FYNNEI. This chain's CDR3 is CASRLTGLTNEKLFF. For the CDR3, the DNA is TGTGCCAGCAGGCTCACAGGGTTGACTAATGAAAAACTGTTTTTT.